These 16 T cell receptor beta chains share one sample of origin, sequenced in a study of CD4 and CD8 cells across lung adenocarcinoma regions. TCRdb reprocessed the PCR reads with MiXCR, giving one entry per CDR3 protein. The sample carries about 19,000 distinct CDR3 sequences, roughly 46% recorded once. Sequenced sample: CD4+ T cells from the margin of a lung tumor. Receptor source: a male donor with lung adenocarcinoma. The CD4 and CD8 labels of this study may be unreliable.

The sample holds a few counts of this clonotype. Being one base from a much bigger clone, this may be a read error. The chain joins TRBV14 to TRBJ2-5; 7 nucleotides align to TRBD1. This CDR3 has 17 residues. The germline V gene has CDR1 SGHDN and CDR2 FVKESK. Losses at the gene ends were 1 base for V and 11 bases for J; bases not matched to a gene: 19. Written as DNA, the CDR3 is TGTGCCAGCAGCCAAGCCGACAGGGCTGGATCCTACAATGAGCAGTACTTC. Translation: CASSQADRAGSYNEQYF. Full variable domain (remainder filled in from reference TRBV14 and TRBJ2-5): EAGVTQFPSHSVIEKGQTVTLRCDPISGHDNLYWYRRVMGKEIKFLLHFVKESKQDESGMPNNRFLAERTGGTYSTLKVQPAELEDSGVYFCASSQADRAGSYNEQYFGPGTRLLVL.

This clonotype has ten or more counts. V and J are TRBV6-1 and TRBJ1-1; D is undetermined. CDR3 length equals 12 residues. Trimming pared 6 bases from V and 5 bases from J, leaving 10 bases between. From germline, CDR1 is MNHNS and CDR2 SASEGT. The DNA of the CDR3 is TGTGCCAGCAGACGGAGTGGGACTGAAGCTTTCTTT. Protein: CASRRSGTEAFF.

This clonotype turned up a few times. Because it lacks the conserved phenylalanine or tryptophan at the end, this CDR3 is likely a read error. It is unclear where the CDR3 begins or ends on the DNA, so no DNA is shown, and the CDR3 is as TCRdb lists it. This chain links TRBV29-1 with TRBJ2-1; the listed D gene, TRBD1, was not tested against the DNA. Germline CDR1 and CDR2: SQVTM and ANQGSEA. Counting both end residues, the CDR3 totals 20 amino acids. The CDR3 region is CSWEIQQPPGHGGAKLCTGH.

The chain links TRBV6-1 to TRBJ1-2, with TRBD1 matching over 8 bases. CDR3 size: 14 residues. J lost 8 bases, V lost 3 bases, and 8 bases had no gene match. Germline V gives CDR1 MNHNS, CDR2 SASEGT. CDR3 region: CASSDSRDRLGYTF. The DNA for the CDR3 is TGTGCCAGCAGTGACAGCCGGGACAGGCTCGGCTACACCTTC.

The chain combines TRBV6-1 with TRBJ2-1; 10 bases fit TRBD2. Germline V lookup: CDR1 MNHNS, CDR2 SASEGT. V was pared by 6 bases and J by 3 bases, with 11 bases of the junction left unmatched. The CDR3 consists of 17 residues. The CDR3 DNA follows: TGTGCCAGCAGACCCCGGACTAGCGGTCAACTCTACAATGAGCAGTTCTTC. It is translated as CASRPRTSGQLYNEQFF.

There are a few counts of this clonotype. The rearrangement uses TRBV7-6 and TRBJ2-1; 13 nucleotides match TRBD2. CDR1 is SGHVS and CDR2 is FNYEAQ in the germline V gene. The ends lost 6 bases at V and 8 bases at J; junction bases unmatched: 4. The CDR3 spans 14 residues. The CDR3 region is CASRPGLAGDEQFF. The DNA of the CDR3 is TGTGCCAGCAGACCCGGACTAGCGGGGGATGAGCAGTTCTTC.

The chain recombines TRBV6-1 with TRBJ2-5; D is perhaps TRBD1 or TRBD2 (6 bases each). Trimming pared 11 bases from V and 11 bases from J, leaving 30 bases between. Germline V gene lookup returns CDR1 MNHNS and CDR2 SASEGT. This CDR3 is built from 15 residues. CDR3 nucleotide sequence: TGTGCCGGGGGACTCGAGGGGGGCCTCACGGATACGCAGTACTTC. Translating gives CAGGLEGGLTDTQYF.

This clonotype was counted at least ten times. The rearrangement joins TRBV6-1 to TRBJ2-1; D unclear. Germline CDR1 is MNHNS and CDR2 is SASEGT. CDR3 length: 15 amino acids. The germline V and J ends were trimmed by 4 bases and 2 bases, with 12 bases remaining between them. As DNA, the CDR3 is TGTGCCAGCAGTGTGAGCCCGCCGGCCTACAATGAGCAGTTCTTC. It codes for CASSVSPPAYNEQFF.

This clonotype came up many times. CDR3 nucleotides: TGTGCCAGCAGTTACTTTCAGGGGGTGAACACTGAAGCTTTCTTT. Its protein product is CASSYFQGVNTEAFF. The rearrangement links TRBV6-5 to TRBJ1-1; TRBD1 matches at 7 bases. This CDR3 has 15 residues. With 1 base clipped from V and 0 bases from J, the junction kept 2 bases outside the gene matches. Germline V lookup: CDR1 MNHEY, CDR2 SVGAGI.

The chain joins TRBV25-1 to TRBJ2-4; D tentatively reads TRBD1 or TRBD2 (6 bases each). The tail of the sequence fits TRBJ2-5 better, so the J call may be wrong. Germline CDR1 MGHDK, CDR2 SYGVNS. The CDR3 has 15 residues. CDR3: CAGGVGGRRGATQYF. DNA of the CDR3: TGTGCCGGCGGTGTCGGGGGCCGTCGAGGGGCGACCCAGTACTTC.

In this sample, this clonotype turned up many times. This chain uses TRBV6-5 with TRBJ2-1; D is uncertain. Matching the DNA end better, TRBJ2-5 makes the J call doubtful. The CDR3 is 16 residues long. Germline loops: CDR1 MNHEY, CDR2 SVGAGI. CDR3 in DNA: TGTGCCAGCAGTTACTCAGGCACTCCGAAGGTCGAGACCCAGTACTTC. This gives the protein CASSYSGTPKVETQYF.

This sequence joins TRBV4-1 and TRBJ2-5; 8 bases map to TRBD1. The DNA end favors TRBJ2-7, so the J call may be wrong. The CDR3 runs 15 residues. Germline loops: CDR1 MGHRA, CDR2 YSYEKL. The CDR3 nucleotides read TGCGCCAGCAGCCACGGACAGGGCTCCGGCGGCGAGCAGTACTTC. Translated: CASSHGQGSGGEQYF.

The CDR3 region is CASSQTGGNEKLFF. Here the CDR3 DNA reads TGCGCCAGCAGCCAGACAGGGGGAAATGAAAAACTGTTTTTT. The J gene is TRBJ1-4, the V gene TRBV4-1, with 9 nucleotides matching TRBD1. J lost 5 bases, V lost 3 bases, and 1 base had no gene match. The V gene's germline CDR1 is MGHRA and CDR2 YSYEKL. This CDR3 contains 14 residues.

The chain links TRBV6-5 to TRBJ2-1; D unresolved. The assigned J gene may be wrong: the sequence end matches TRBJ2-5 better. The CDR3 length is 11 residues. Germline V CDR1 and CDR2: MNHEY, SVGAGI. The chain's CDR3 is CASVLWETQYF. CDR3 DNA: TGTGCCAGCGTACTATGGGAGACCCAGTACTTC.

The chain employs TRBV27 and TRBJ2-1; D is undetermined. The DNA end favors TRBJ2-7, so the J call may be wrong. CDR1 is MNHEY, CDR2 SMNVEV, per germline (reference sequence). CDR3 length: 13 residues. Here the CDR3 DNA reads TGTGCCAGCAGTTTGTTGGGTATGGACGAGCAGTACTTC. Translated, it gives CASSLLGMDEQYF.

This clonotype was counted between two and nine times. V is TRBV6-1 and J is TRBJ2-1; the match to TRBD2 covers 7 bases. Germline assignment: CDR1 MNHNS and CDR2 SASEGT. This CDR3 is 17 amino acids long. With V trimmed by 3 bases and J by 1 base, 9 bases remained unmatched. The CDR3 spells CASSDFFGGGSYNEQFF. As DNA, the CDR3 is TGTGCCAGCAGTGACTTCTTTGGCGGGGGTTCCTACAATGAGCAGTTCTTC.